The 16 T cell receptor beta chains below were found in one sample sequenced in a study of CD8+ T cells in alopecia areata. It was cDNA, reverse transcribed from extracted RNA, that served as the sequencing template. Sequencing used immunoSEQ multiplex PCR; TCRdb keeps in-frame clones, though not all of them. The sample gives approximately 9,300 clones, roughly three fifths of which show up once; nearly 15% is in the top ten. Lesional scalp tissue (obtained by punch biopsy) and peripheral blood were collected from alopecia areata patients. What was sequenced was skin. Receptors were obtained from a human donor with alopecia areata.

The rearrangement links TRBV7-3 to TRBJ1-1; possibly TRBD1 for D (6 bases). Germline CDR1 SGHTA, CDR2 FQGTGA. Trimming left V 5 bases short and J 1 base short, with 11 bases between. The CDR3 extends over 14 amino acids. The CDR3 DNA reads as TGTGCCAGCAGCCCTCAGGGGTCGAACACTGAAGCTTTCTTT. Translating gives CASSPQGSNTEAFF.

CDR3 amino acids: CASIGGRYEQYF. The CDR3 DNA reads as TGTGCCAGCATTGGGGGAAGGTACGAGCAGTACTTC. V and J are TRBV2 and TRBJ2-7, with D possibly called TRBD1 or TRBD2 (5 bases each). V was cut by 7 bases and J by 4 bases, with 11 bases left in between. The CDR3 runs 12 residues. Germline CDR1 is SNHLY and CDR2 is FYNNEI.

The rearrangement links TRBV7-2 to TRBJ1-1, with D uncertain. The CDR3 is made up of 13 amino acids. The germline V gene has CDR1 SGHTA and CDR2 FQGNSA. Trimming took off 0 bases at V and 4 bases at J, with 6 bases between the two ends. Here the CDR3 reads CASSLAEATEAFF. CDR3 bases: TGTGCCAGCAGCTTAGCAGAGGCCACTGAAGCTTTCTTT.

V usage is TRBV6-4 and J usage is TRBJ2-1, with 7 positions matching TRBD1. Germline CDR1 reads MRHNA; CDR2 reads SNTAGT. The CDR3 covers 13 residues. Trimming took 6 bases from V and 7 from J; bases not matched to a gene: 6. DNA of the CDR3: TGTGCCAGCAGCCCAATGACAGGGAATGAGCAGTTCTTC. It encodes CASSPMTGNEQFF.

This rearrangement joins TRBV2 to TRBJ2-7; 10 bases align to TRBD2. CDR1 is SNHLY, CDR2 FYNNEI, per germline. The CDR3 is 16 amino acids. Trimming took 8 bases from V and 0 from J; bases not matched to a gene: 10. CDR3 in DNA: TGTGCCAGCCTAGCTTCTAGCGGGAGTAGCTCCTACGAGCAGTACTTC. Translation gives CASLASSGSSSYEQYF.

This clone was recorded a few times. The chain is built from TRBV7-6 and TRBJ1-5; 7 nucleotides line up with TRBD1. V lost 1 base to trimming and J lost 2 bases; unmatched junction nucleotides: 5. The germline gives CDR1 SGHVS, CDR2 FNYEAQ. CDR3 size: 16 residues. The CDR3 DNA is TGTGCCAGCAGCTTAGGGGAGGGACAGCGCAATCAGCCCCAGCATTTT. It yields the protein CASSLGEGQRNQPQHF.

The chain has TRBV7-3 and TRBJ2-5, with D possibly being TRBD2 (5 bases). Between the trimmed V and J ends, which lost 1 base and 2 bases, there was a span of 8 bases. The CDR3 sequence is 14 residues long. In germline, CDR1 is SGHTA, CDR2 FQGTGA. This CDR3 is CASSLNRGQETQYF. CDR3 DNA sequence: TGTGCCAGCAGCTTAAATCGGGGTCAAGAGACCCAGTACTTC.

The rearrangement uses TRBV19 and TRBJ1-4; 8 bases align to TRBD1. J gave up 3 bases and V 6 bases, and 6 bases lay outside the gene matches. This CDR3 is 15 amino acids long. The V gene's germline CDR1 is LNHDA and CDR2 SQIVND (reference sequence). The CDR3 coding sequence is TGTGCCAGTAGCCGACAGGGGACCTCTAATGAAAAACTGTTTTTT. It translates to CASSRQGTSNEKLFF.

In its sample, this clone was seen a few times. CDR3 sequence (DNA): TGTGCCAGCAGCCTGACAGGGGGCGCGGGGCAGCCCCAGCATTTT. The encoded protein is CASSLTGGAGQPQHF. The genes are TRBV6-6 and TRBJ1-5; 10 bases fit TRBD1. V was pared by 6 bases and J by 7 bases, with 9 bases of the junction left unmatched. This CDR3 is 15 amino acids long. Germline assignment: CDR1 MNHNY and CDR2 SVGAGI (reference sequence).

V gene TRBV4-1 combines with J gene TRBJ2-1, with 14 nucleotides matching TRBD2. V was pared by 4 bases and J by 5 bases, with 7 bases of the junction left unmatched. The CDR3 is 17 amino acids. Germline loops: CDR1 MGHRA, CDR2 YSYEKL. CDR3 in DNA: TGCGCCAGCAGCCTAACTGGACTAGCGGGAGGAGACAATGAGCAGTTCTTC. This encodes CASSLTGLAGGDNEQFF.

This clone came up a few times. The J gene is TRBJ2-2, the V gene TRBV9; 7 nucleotides agree with TRBD1. Germline V gene sequence: CDR1 SGDLS, CDR2 YYNGEE. After removal of 3 bases from V and 6 bases from J, the junction contained 11 bases not matched to a gene. CDR3 length: 16 residues. The CDR3 protein is CASSERGDRVAGELFF. CDR3 DNA sequence: TGTGCCAGCAGCGAGCGAGGCGACAGGGTGGCCGGGGAGCTGTTTTTT.

V gene TRBV4-3 combines with J gene TRBJ2-5; D possibly matches TRBD1 or TRBD2 (5 bases each). The J call may not be correct, given that the DNA end is closer to TRBJ2-7. The germline V gene encodes CDR1 LGHNA and CDR2 YSLEER. The CDR3 runs to 18 residues. CDR3 sequence reads: CASSQDKVTVDGAYEQYF. The CDR3 DNA sequence: TGCGCCAGCAGCCAAGATAAGGTGACAGTTGACGGGGCCTACGAGCAGTACTTC.

V is TRBV7-2 and J is TRBJ1-6, with D unclear. Trimming stripped 1 base from V and 8 bases from J, with 18 bases between. Per the germline V gene, CDR1 is SGHTA and CDR2 is FQGNSA. The CDR3 length is 17 residues. The CDR3 sequence is CASSLVYRTKDYSPLHF. The CDR3 region has the DNA TGTGCCAGCAGCTTAGTCTATCGAACAAAGGATTATTCACCCCTCCACTTT. Drawing the rest from reference TRBV7-2 and TRBJ1-6, the complete variable domain is GAGVSQSPSNKVTEKGKDVELRCDPISGHTALYWYRQSLGQGLEFLIYFQGNSAPDKSGLPSDRFSAERTGGSVSTLTIQRTQQEDSAVYLCASSLVYRTKDYSPLHFGNGTRLTVT.

CDR3 bases: TGTGCCAGCAGCTCTCCCGGGACAGGGGTCGACGAGCAGTACTTC. Translated, it gives CASSSPGTGVDEQYF. J is TRBJ2-7 and V is TRBV28, with 10 bases fitting TRBD1. The germline gives CDR1 MDHEN, CDR2 SYDVKM. The CDR3 loop spans 15 amino acids. V shed 6 bases, J shed 5 bases, and the junction held 10 bases outside the gene matches. Full variable domain (missing parts from reference TRBV28 and TRBJ2-7): DVKVTQSSRYLVKRTGEKVFLECVQDMDHENMFWYRQDPGLGLRLIYFSYDVKMKEKGDIPEGYSVSREKKERFSLILESASTNQTSMYLCASSSPGTGVDEQYFGPGTRLTVT.

In DNA, the CDR3 is TGTGCCAGCAGCTTAGGCAGTAGGGGTGTCACCTTC. The encoded protein is CASSLGSRGVTF. The V call is TRBV7-2, the J call TRBJ1-2; D is possibly TRBD1 (5 bases). Germline assignment: CDR1 SGHTA and CDR2 FQGNSA. This CDR3 comprises 12 residues. Trimming removed 1 base at V and 13 bases at J, with 13 bases between.

The V gene is TRBV4-3, the J gene TRBJ2-1; TRBD2 matches at 14 bases. V gave up 0 bases and J gave up 2 bases; unmatched junction bases: 12. CDR1 and CDR2 from the germline V gene are LGHNA and YSLEER. The CDR3 consists of 21 residues. CDR3 amino acids: CASSQDSGTSGRGVTYNEQFF. The DNA of the CDR3 is TGCGCCAGCAGCCAAGATTCTGGGACTAGCGGGAGAGGAGTGACCTACAATGAGCAGTTCTTC.